The 23 T cell receptor beta chains below were found in one sample sequenced in a study of cytomegalovirus exposure and HLA in healthy donors. Use of 60 Vbeta and 13 Jbeta primers characterized the PCR. Sequencing used immunoSEQ multiplex PCR; TCRdb keeps in-frame clones, though not all of them. The sample lists 100,000 to 150,000 clones, approximately 80% seen once, with over 0.8% in the top ten. Sequencing was performed on PBMCs. These receptors were collected from a woman aged 60-70 years in good health and CMV-seronegative.

Concerning this clone itself: The sample holds other DNA sequences that translate to the same CDR3. J is TRBJ1-1 and V is TRBV28; 7 bases are a match to TRBD1. CDR1 is MDHEN and CDR2 is SYDVKM in the germline V gene. CDR3 length: 14 amino acids. Losses at the gene ends were 1 base for V and 4 bases for J; bases not matched to a gene: 3. The CDR3 coding sequence is TGTGCCAGCAGTTTATCTTACAGGGGCACTGAAGCTTTCTTT. Translated: CASSLSYRGTEAFF.

The chain combines TRBV2 with TRBJ2-7, with D perhaps matching TRBD2 (6 bases). The CDR3 is 15 amino acids. Deletions cut 2 bases from V and 3 bases from J, with 14 bases between. CDR1 is SNHLY and CDR2 is FYNNEI in the germline V gene. The CDR3: CASSEFAGWGYEQYF. The DNA for the CDR3 is TGTGCCAGCAGTGAATTTGCGGGGTGGGGCTACGAGCAGTACTTC.

This chain uses TRBV29-1 with TRBJ2-1; TRBD2 aligns across 9 bases. Germline V gives CDR1 SQVTM, CDR2 ANQGSEA. This CDR3 comprises 16 residues. The V gene end was trimmed by 4 bases and the J gene end by 2 bases; junction bases not matched to a gene: 9. CDR3 nucleotide sequence: TGCAGCGTTGTGGGGTCGGCGGGAGGGACCTACAATGAGCAGTTCTTC. This translates into CSVVGSAGGTYNEQFF.

V is TRBV6-5 and J is TRBJ1-1, with 8 bases fitting TRBD1. The trim removed 6 bases at V and 3 bases at J, leaving 9 bases unmatched. Looked up from germline, CDR1 is MNHEY and CDR2 is SVGAGI. The CDR3 has 15 residues. CDR3: CASSSGGWGHTEAFF. The CDR3 bases are TGTGCCAGCAGCTCAGGGGGCTGGGGTCACACTGAAGCTTTCTTT.

The chain couples TRBV9 to TRBJ2-5, with 8 nucleotides matching TRBD2. The CDR3 has 16 amino acids. The ends lost 0 bases at V and 5 bases at J; junction bases unmatched: 9. CDR1 is SGDLS and CDR2 is YYNGEE in the germline V gene. The CDR3 DNA reads TGTGCCAGCAGCGTAGCTCTCGGGGGGGCTTTGGAGACCCAGTACTTC. Translation: CASSVALGGALETQYF.

This chain joins TRBV11-1 and TRBJ2-3, with TRBD2 matching 9 bases. The CDR3 consists of 16 residues. CDR1 and CDR2 from the germline V gene are SGHAT and FQDESV (reference sequence). Trimming at V came to 2 bases and at J to 0 bases, leaving 3 bases not matched to a gene. CDR3 DNA sequence: TGTGCCAGCAGCTTATGGCTAGCGGGAAGCACAGATACGCAGTATTTT. Its protein product is CASSLWLAGSTDTQYF.

This chain uses TRBV12-5 with TRBJ1-5, with 7 bases aligning to TRBD1. J gave up 7 bases and V 6 bases, and 3 bases lay outside the gene matches. The CDR3 totals 12 residues. Germline V CDR1 and CDR2: LGHNT, FRNRAP. The CDR3 sequence: CASGKGAQPQHF. The CDR3 DNA is TGTGCTAGTGGGAAGGGGGCCCAGCCCCAGCATTTT. Together with reference TRBV12-5 and TRBJ1-5, the CDR3 gives the full variable domain: DARVTQTPRHKVTEMGQEVTMRCQPILGHNTVFWYRQTMMQGLELLAYFRNRAPLDDSGMPKDRFSAEMPDATLATLKIQPSEPRDSAVYFCASGKGAQPQHFGDGTRLSIL.

V usage is TRBV7-3 and J usage is TRBJ2-2, with 8 bases fitting TRBD2. The CDR3 is made up of 16 amino acids. Looked up from germline, CDR1 is SGHTA and CDR2 is FQGTGA. Unmatched junction bases numbered 8, after V lost 1 base and J lost 7 bases. The CDR3 DNA sequence: TGTGCCAGCAGCTTAAGAGGAGCGGGAGTTGGCGGGGAGCTGTTTTTT. This codes for CASSLRGAGVGGELFF.

This chain uses TRBV27 with TRBJ1-2, with TRBD1 matching over 8 bases. The trim removed 5 bases at V and 0 bases at J, leaving 5 bases unmatched. CDR1 is MNHEY and CDR2 is SMNVEV in the germline V gene (reference sequence). The CDR3 runs 15 residues. CDR3 loop: CASSPGTGPNYGYTF. Here the CDR3 DNA reads TGTGCCAGCAGTCCTGGGACAGGCCCTAACTATGGCTACACCTTC.

This clone was seen a handful of times. This chain links TRBV28 with TRBJ2-7; TRBD2 aligns across 15 bases. CDR1 is MDHEN, CDR2 SYDVKM, per germline. V was pared by 4 bases and J by 0 bases, with 13 bases of the junction left unmatched. The CDR3 is 20 residues long. The CDR3 loop reads CASSSVWGLAGGSNSYEQYF. CDR3 bases: TGTGCCAGCAGTTCGGTCTGGGGACTAGCGGGAGGATCCAACTCCTACGAGCAGTACTTC.

This chain joins TRBV11-2 and TRBJ1-4; D gene ambiguous. V gave up 1 base and J gave up 5 bases, with 8 bases separating them. CDR1 and CDR2 (germline): SGHAT, FQNNGV. This CDR3 is built from 14 residues. CDR3 nucleotides: TGTGCCAGCAGCTTAGCGGGGTACAATGAAAAACTGTTTTTT. Protein sequence: CASSLAGYNEKLFF. Full variable domain (missing parts from reference TRBV11-2 and TRBJ1-4): EAGVAQSPRYKIIEKRQSVAFWCNPISGHATLYWYQQILGQGPKLLIQFQNNGVVDDSQLPKDRFSAERLKGVDSTLKIQPAKLEDSAVYLCASSLAGYNEKLFFGSGTQLSVL.

J is TRBJ1-5 and V is TRBV9, with a tentative D call TRBD1 (6 bases). Trimming took off 10 bases at V and 0 bases at J, with 11 bases between the two ends. The CDR3 consists of 13 residues. Germline lookup yields CDR1 SGDLS and CDR2 YYNGEE. The CDR3 here is CAARGHSNQPQHF. The DNA of the CDR3 is TGTGCCGCCAGGGGTCATAGCAATCAGCCCCAGCATTTT.

This clone appeared once. The chain uses TRBV5-1 and TRBJ1-2, with D unresolved. Trimming took off 0 bases at V and 2 bases at J, with 14 bases between the two ends. The CDR3 is 16 amino acids. The germline gives CDR1 SGHRS, CDR2 YFSETQ. CDR3 in amino acids: CASSLAGEARNYGYTF. The DNA for the CDR3 is TGCGCCAGCAGCTTGGCTGGGGAGGCCAGAAACTATGGCTACACCTTC.

The rearrangement links TRBV10-1 to TRBJ2-5; 7 nucleotides match TRBD1. The DNA end lines up better with TRBJ2-7; the J call may be wrong. The CDR3 sequence is 13 residues long. Germline V gene sequence: CDR1 WNHNN, CDR2 SYGVQD (reference sequence). CDR3 bases: TGCGCCAGCTCAAGGACAGGCACCCACGAGCAGTACTTC. Translating it yields CASSRTGTHEQYF.

This chain uses TRBV7-2 with TRBJ2-3; possible D gene TRBD2, 7 bases. Trimming removed 7 bases from V and 6 bases from J, with 23 bases in between. The CDR3 runs 16 residues. CDR1 and CDR2 (germline): SGHTA, FQGNSA. The CDR3 is CASIPVWGGPGDTQYF. CDR3 sequence (DNA): TGTGCCAGCATCCCGGTCTGGGGGGGGCCTGGGGATACGCAGTATTTT.

This clone was found once. This sequence joins TRBV14 and TRBJ2-7; tentative D call: TRBD2 (5 bases). The V gene's germline CDR1 is SGHDN and CDR2 FVKESK. The CDR3 covers 12 residues. Trimming pared 4 bases from V and 12 bases from J, leaving 16 bases between. The CDR3 is CASSLGARILYF. The CDR3 nucleotides are TGTGCCAGCAGCCTGGGAGCCCGGATCTTGTACTTC.

The chain couples TRBV30 to TRBJ1-3, with D possibly TRBD1 on 6 matching bases. Germline V gives CDR1 GTSNPN, CDR2 SVGIG (reference sequence). CDR3 length: 18 amino acids. V was trimmed by 3 bases and J by 3 bases, leaving 24 bases between them. The CDR3 sequence is CAWRGNRDTFGGGNTIYF. CDR3 coding DNA: TGTGCCTGGAGGGGGAACAGGGACACTTTCGGAGGTGGAAACACCATATATTTT.

The gene calls are TRBV27 and TRBJ2-7; 12 nucleotides align to TRBD1. CDR1 and CDR2 from the germline V gene are MNHEY and SMNVEV (reference sequence). Trimming at V came to 0 bases and at J to 4 bases, leaving 7 bases not matched to a gene. The CDR3 extends over 17 amino acids. The CDR3 region has the DNA TGTGCCAGCAGTTTATCGTGGGGACAGGGGGCAATGTACGAGCAGTACTTC. Translating it yields CASSLSWGQGAMYEQYF.

The rearrangement links TRBV5-1 to TRBJ2-3; 11 bases are a match to TRBD2. CDR1 is SGHRS, CDR2 YFSETQ, per germline. J was trimmed by 4 bases and V by 3 bases; bases with no gene match: 10. The CDR3 extends over 17 amino acids. The CDR3 region has the DNA TGCGCCAGCAGCTCAAACCCGACTAGCGGGATCGCAGATACGCAGTATTTT. Translating it yields CASSSNPTSGIADTQYF.

The chain employs TRBV5-1 and TRBJ1-1; no clear D gene. Germline lookup yields CDR1 SGHRS and CDR2 YFSETQ. V lost 0 bases to trimming and J lost 7 bases, with 10 bases between them. This CDR3 contains 13 residues. CDR3 nucleotides: TGCGCCAGCAGCTTGGAGCGAGTTGATGAAGCTTTCTTT. Its translation: CASSLERVDEAFF. Looking up the rest from reference TRBV5-1 and TRBJ1-1 gives the full variable domain: KAGVTQTPRYLIKTRGQQVTLSCSPISGHRSVSWYQQTPGQGLQFLFEYFSETQRNKGNFPGRFSGRQFSNSRSEMNVSTLELGDSALYLCASSLERVDEAFFGQGTRLTVV.

The chain links TRBV7-9 to TRBJ2-7, with 7 bases aligning to TRBD2. Germline V lookup: CDR1 SEHNR, CDR2 FQNEAQ (reference sequence). The CDR3 loop spans 13 amino acids. The V gene end was trimmed by 5 bases and the J gene end by 6 bases; junction bases not matched to a gene: 7. The CDR3 DNA follows: TGTGCCAGCAGCCCTTTTTCGGGGGGCGAGCAGTACTTC. This sequence encodes CASSPFSGGEQYF.

This sequence joins TRBV9 and TRBJ1-5; D is uncertain. The CDR3 runs to 15 residues. Looked up from germline, CDR1 is SGDLS and CDR2 is YYNGEE. Between the trimmed V and J ends, which lost 1 base and 0 bases, there was a span of 8 bases. In nucleotides, the CDR3 is TGTGCCAGCAGCGTACAACCGGGTAGCAATCAGCCCCAGCATTTT. This sequence encodes CASSVQPGSNQPQHF.

This rearrangement joins TRBV30 to TRBJ2-1; the match to TRBD1 covers 8 bases. The junction had 6 bases not matched to a gene; V was cut back by 3 bases and J by 5 bases. Germline loops: CDR1 GTSNPN, CDR2 SVGIG (reference sequence). This CDR3 has 14 amino acids. The chain's CDR3 is CAWRRTGFHNEQFF. CDR3 nucleotides: TGTGCCTGGAGGAGGACAGGGTTCCACAATGAGCAGTTCTTC.